A single T cell receptor beta chain is shown here with its context. Its antigen is undetermined. Sequencing used immunoSEQ multiplex PCR; TCRdb keeps in-frame clones, though not all of them. The top ten clones hold under 30% of a sample with about 3,800 clones, around 62% of them seen once. This CDR3 spans 13 amino acids. Between the trimmed V and J ends, which lost 3 bases and 11 bases, there was a span of 11 bases. Germline V CDR1 and CDR2: MNHEY, SMNVEV (reference sequence). This specimen comes from a study of CD4+ T cells in melanoma. Points from the study as a whole: Neoantigen-specific CD4+ T cells in melanoma reportedly had diverse differentiation states. A reported correlation linked neoantigen-specific CD4+ T cells to CD8+, macrophage and B cell function.

The sample was cells from a culture (not recorded whether cultured in vitro). The TCR comes from a human donor with melanoma. This chain joins TRBV27 and TRBJ1-6; D is undetermined. CDR3 region: CASSLAQRAPLHF. The DNA for the CDR3 is TGTGCCAGCAGTTTGGCCCAAAGGGCACCCCTCCACTTT.